This T cell receptor (beta chain) was identified during a study of blood T cell repertoires in COVID-19. The cohort comprised adults aged roughly 18 to 100 years residing in approximately 25 US areas. Assignments of participants to cohorts depended upon their own reported clinical history. Germline assignment: CDR1 MNHEY and CDR2 SVGAGI. V lost 0 bases and J 4 bases, leaving 12 bases between the germline ends. The CDR3 sequence is 15 residues long. Sequenced by immunoSEQ multiplex PCR; TCRdb stores in-frame clones only, minus some. The sample records roughly 420,000 clones, approximately 88% being singletons.

Source material: PBMCs or T cells enriched from blood (not recorded which). This sequence originates from a woman under 40 with acute COVID-19. This sequence joins TRBV6-5 and TRBJ1-1; tentatively, D is TRBD1 (6 bases). The CDR3, as DNA: TGTGCCAGCAGTTACTCGCAGAGGGGGAGCACTGAAGCTTTCTTT. Residues: CASSYSQRGSTEAFF.